This TCR beta chain derives from a study of shared clonotypes between healthy human individuals. Points from the study as a whole: Clonotypes that were shared across four donors made up roughly 5% of naive CD4 clonotypes.

Worth noting for this clone: Its antigen remains unknown.

The CDR3 loop spans 12 amino acids. Germline V gene lookup returns CDR1 SGHRS and CDR2 YFSETQ. Deletions cut 5 bases from V and 15 bases from J, with 18 bases between. In the sorted-subset replicate PCRs, 150 to 250 ng DNA, 29,000 or so T cell genomes, was used. Data came from immunoSEQ multiplex PCR; TCRdb stores just in-frame clones and leaves some out. The data hold about 1 million clones, with 70% to 80% observed a single time. The sequence derives from a man aged 18 to 30 in good health. The chain is built from TRBV5-1 and TRBJ2-1, with D perhaps matching TRBD2 (6 bases). What was sequenced was memory CD4+ T cells sorted from blood. Subset described: CD45RA-negative fraction. CDR3 DNA: TGCGCCAGCAGTTGGGACGGATCCGGGGGGTTCTTC. Its protein is CASSWDGSGGFF.